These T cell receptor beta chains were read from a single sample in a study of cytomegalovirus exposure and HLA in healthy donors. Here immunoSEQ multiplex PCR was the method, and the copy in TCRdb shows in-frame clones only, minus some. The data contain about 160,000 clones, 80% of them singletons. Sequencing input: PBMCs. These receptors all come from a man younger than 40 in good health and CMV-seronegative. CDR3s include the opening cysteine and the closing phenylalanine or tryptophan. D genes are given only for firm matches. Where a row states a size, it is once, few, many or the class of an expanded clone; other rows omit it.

CAWNRQPDTQYF,TGTGCCTGGAACAGACAGCCAGATACGCAGTATTTT,TRBV30,NA,NA,TRBJ2-3
CASSAQVGEQYF,TGTGCCAGCAGCGCTCAGGTGGGCGAGCAGTACTTC,TRBV9,NA,NA,TRBJ2-7
CASSFAGVSYTDTQYF,TGTGCCAGCAGTTTTGCGGGAGTCTCTTACACAGATACGCAGTATTTT,TRBV28,NA,TRBD2,TRBJ2-3
CASSLGLGETQYF,TGTGCCAGCAGCCTGGGACTAGGGGAAACCCAGTACTTC,TRBV7-8,NA,TRBD2,TRBJ2-5
CASRAEGGEWTQYF,TGTGCCAGCAGGGCCGAAGGGGGGGAGTGGACCCAGTACTTC,TRBV2,few,NA,TRBJ2-5
CASSFYGAGANVLTF,TGTGCCAGCAGCTTTTACGGGGCTGGGGCCAACGTCCTGACTTTC,TRBV7-2,NA,NA,TRBJ2-6
CASSKPPDRASPLHF,TGTGCCAGCAGTAAACCACCGGACAGGGCTTCACCCCTCCACTTT,TRBV25-1,few,TRBD1,TRBJ1-6
CASSFPSGPEQYF,TGTGCCAGCAGTTTCCCCAGCGGACCCGAGCAGTACTTC,TRBV28,NA,NA,TRBJ2-7
CASTQTTGGERSPLHF,TGTGCCAGCACCCAAACGACGGGGGGCGAGCGTTCACCCCTCCACTTT,TRBV6-6,NA,NA,TRBJ1-6
CAIRAQGAGNEQYF,TGTGCCATCAGGGCCCAGGGGGCGGGGAACGAGCAGTACTTC,TRBV10-3,once,TRBD1,TRBJ2-7
CASSRERQGLGSPLHF,TGTGCCAGCAGCCGTGAGAGACAGGGGTTGGGTTCACCCCTCCACTTT,TRBV5-4,NA,TRBD1,TRBJ1-6
CASSFHTGGSYEQYF,TGTGCCAGCAGCTTTCATACAGGGGGCTCCTACGAGCAGTACTTC,TRBV7-2,NA,TRBD1,TRBJ2-7
CAWAGTIGETQYF,TGTGCCTGGGCCGGGACTATAGGGGAGACCCAGTACTTC,TRBV30,NA,TRBD2,TRBJ2-5
CASTGGSSYNEQFF,TGTGCCAGCACTGGGGGGAGCTCCTACAATGAGCAGTTCTTC,TRBV6-5,once,NA,TRBJ2-1
CATSRITAGGADQPQHF,TGTGCCACCAGCAGAATCACCGCAGGGGGCGCGGATCAGCCCCAGCATTTT,TRBV15,NA,TRBD1,TRBJ1-5
CASNPPTSGTDTGELFF,TGTGCCAGCAACCCACCGACTAGCGGGACCGACACCGGGGAGCTGTTTTTT,TRBV28,NA,TRBD2,TRBJ2-2
CASSLESRDTQYF,TGTGCCAGCAGCTTAGAGTCCAGGGATACGCAGTATTTT,TRBV11-2,NA,NA,TRBJ2-3
CASSFEERELSYEQYF,TGTGCCAGCAGTTTTGAAGAGCGGGAGCTATCCTACGAGCAGTACTTC,TRBV28,NA,TRBD2,TRBJ2-7
CASSPHGQSYEQYF,TGTGCCAGCAGCCCTCACGGACAGAGCTACGAGCAGTACTTC,TRBV7-2,NA,NA,TRBJ2-7
CASRRGNPDANEKLFF,TGTGCCAGCAGACGAGGGAACCCCGACGCTAATGAAAAACTGTTTTTT,TRBV5-4,NA,NA,TRBJ1-4
CASSPIQDRVIYEQYF,TGCGCCAGCAGCCCAATCCAGGACAGGGTTATCTACGAGCAGTACTTC,TRBV5-1,NA,TRBD1,TRBJ2-7
CASSLSSGHSGYEQYF,TGTGCCAGCAGCCTCTCCTCGGGACATTCAGGCTACGAGCAGTACTTC,TRBV7-2,NA,NA,TRBJ2-7
CASSLITSQGNYGYTF,TGTGCCAGCAGTTTAATCACTAGCCAAGGAAACTATGGCTACACCTTC,TRBV28,NA,NA,TRBJ1-2
CASSQEGGSGANVLTF,TGTGCCAGCAGCCAAGAGGGGGGCTCTGGGGCCAACGTCCTGACTTTC,TRBV4-2,NA,NA,TRBJ2-6
CASSRGGFQPQHF,TGTGCCAGCAGCCGGGGGGGATTTCAGCCCCAGCATTTT,TRBV28,NA,NA,TRBJ1-5